The subject of this entry is one T cell receptor (beta chain). Its specificity is not known. The record originates from a study of multiple sclerosis patients with progressive multifocal leukoencephalopathy. Study-wide points: Clones expanded at PML were already present before and during natalizumab.

Germline V CDR1 and CDR2: SGHVS, FQNEAQ. The CDR3 covers 16 residues. The J segment lost 0 bases and the V segment lost 2 bases, leaving 3 bases of the junction unmatched. TCRdb's table, derived via immunoSEQ multiplex PCR, lists solely in-frame clones and lacks some. Of 25,000 to 30,000 clones in the sample, around 89% are singletons; the top ten hold approximately 1%. The time point here: before natalizumab initiation. The T0 samples predate the first natalizumab infusion. Sequencing was performed on PBMCs. The chain recombines TRBV7-8 with TRBJ1-4; TRBD1 aligns across 7 bases. The sequence derives from a human donor with multiple sclerosis. The CDR3 here is CASSLNQGATNEKLFF. For the CDR3, the DNA is TGTGCCAGCAGCTTAAATCAGGGGGCAACTAATGAAAAACTGTTTTTT.